This entry concerns a single TCR beta chain. Libraries were prepared by immunoSEQ multiplex PCR; TCRdb keeps only in-frame clonotypes and omits some of them. The repertoire holds about 200,000 clones, with 91% as singletons. The entry originates in a study of control samples from healthy donors and cancer patients. The ends were cut back, 3 bases at V and 0 bases at J, with 6 bases in the middle. The germline CDR1 and CDR2 sequences are SGHAT and FQNNGV. The CDR3 loop spans 13 amino acids. The source is a man younger than 45 in good health. Sequencing was carried out using blood. The chain recombines TRBV11-2 with TRBJ2-7; D not resolved. CDR3 in amino acids: CASSFQPSYEQYF. In nucleotides, the CDR3 is TGTGCCAGCAGCTTCCAGCCCTCCTACGAGCAGTACTTC. The entire variable domain, with the rest obtained from reference TRBV11-2 and TRBJ2-7, is as follows: EAGVAQSPRYKIIEKRQSVAFWCNPISGHATLYWYQQILGQGPKLLIQFQNNGVVDDSQLPKDRFSAERLKGVDSTLKIQPAKLEDSAVYLCASSFQPSYEQYFGPGTRLTVT.